This T cell receptor beta chain was observed in a study of blood T cell repertoires in COVID-19. Study summary: Samples representing acute and convalescent COVID-19 were sourced from the United States, Italy and Spain. Sample material is recorded as cDNA or gDNA derived from T cells, B-cell-depleted T cells, or PBMCs.

As originally analysed: Nucleated cell number was recorded as an estimate derived from reference gene primer amplification. The assay was immunoSEQ multiplex PCR, and TCRdb's table has in-frame clones only and misses some. Clone size and the V and J calls come from that table; the DNA yielded D and trimming. The sample lists 200,000 or so clones, about 80% seen once, with roughly 6.9% in the top ten. This CDR3 contains 17 residues. The V gene's germline CDR1 is LNHNV and CDR2 YYDKDF (reference sequence). The germline V and J ends were trimmed by 0 bases and 3 bases, with 16 bases remaining between them.

The specimen was peripheral blood. This TCR came from a human donor with acute or convalescent COVID-19. The donor label of this sample is uncertain. The genes are TRBV15 and TRBJ2-3; D possibly corresponds to TRBD1 (6 bases). The CDR3 protein is CATSRDRRGWETDTQYF. As DNA, the CDR3 is TGTGCCACCAGCAGAGATCGCAGGGGATGGGAAACAGATACGCAGTATTTT.